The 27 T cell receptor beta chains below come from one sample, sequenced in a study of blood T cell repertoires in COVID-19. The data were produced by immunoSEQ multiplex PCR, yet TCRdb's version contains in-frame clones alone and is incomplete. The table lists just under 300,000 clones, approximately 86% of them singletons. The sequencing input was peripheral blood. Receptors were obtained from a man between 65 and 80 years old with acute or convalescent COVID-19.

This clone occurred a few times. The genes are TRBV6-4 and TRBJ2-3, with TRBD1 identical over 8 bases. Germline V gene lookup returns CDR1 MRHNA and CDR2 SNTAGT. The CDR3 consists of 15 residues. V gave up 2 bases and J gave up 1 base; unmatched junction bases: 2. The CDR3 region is CASSDGTGGTDTQYF. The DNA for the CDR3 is TGTGCCAGCAGTGACGGGACAGGAGGCACAGATACGCAGTATTTT.

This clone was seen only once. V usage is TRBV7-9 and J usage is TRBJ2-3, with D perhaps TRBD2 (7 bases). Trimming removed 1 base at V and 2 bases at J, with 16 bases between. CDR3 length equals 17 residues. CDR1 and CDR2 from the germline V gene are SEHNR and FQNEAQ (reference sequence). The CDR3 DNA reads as TGTGCCAGCAGCTTAGTTTTCGGGGGGCCGCTCACAGATACGCAGTATTTT. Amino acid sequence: CASSLVFGGPLTDTQYF.

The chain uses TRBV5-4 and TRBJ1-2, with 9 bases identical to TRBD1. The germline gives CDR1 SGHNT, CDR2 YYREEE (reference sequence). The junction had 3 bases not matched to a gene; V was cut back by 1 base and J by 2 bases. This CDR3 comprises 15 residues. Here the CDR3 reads CASSLNGQGNYGYTF. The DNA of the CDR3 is TGTGCCAGCAGCTTGAATGGACAGGGGAACTATGGCTACACCTTC.

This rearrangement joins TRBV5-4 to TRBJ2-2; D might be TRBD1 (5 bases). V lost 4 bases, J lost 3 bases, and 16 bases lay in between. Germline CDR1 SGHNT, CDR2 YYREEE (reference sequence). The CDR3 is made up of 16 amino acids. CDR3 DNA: TGTGCCAGCAGCCCTGGGGCCGTCAGGGACACCGGGGAGCTGTTTTTT. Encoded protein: CASSPGAVRDTGELFF.

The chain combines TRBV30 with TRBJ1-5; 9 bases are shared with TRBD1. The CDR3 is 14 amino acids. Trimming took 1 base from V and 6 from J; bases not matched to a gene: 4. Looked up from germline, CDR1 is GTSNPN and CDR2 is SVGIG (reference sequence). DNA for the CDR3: TGTGCCTGGAGTGCGACAGGGGGTCGTCAGCCCCAGCATTTT. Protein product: CAWSATGGRQPQHF.

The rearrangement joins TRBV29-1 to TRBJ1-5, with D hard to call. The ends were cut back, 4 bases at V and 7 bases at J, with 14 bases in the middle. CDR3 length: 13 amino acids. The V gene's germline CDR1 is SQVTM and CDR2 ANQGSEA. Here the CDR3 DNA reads TGCAGCGTTGCAATAGCCTTCGGACAGCCCCAGCATTTT. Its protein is CSVAIAFGQPQHF.

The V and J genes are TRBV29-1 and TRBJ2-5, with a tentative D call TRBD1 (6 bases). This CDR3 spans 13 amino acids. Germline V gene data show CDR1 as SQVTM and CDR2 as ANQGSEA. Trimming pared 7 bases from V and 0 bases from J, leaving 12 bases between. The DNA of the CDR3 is TGCAGCGCATCACAGGGTTACCAAGAGACCCAGTACTTC. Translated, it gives CSASQGYQETQYF. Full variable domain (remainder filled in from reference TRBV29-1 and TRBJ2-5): SAVISQKPSRDICQRGTSLTIQCQVDSQVTMMFWYRQQPGQSLTLIATANQGSEATYESGFVIDKFPISRPNLTFSTLTVSNMSPEDSSIYLCSASQGYQETQYFGPGTRLLVL.

The CDR3 DNA reads as TGTGCCGGGACGCCACGGGATAAGGGAGATACGCAGTATTTT. Its protein is CAGTPRDKGDTQYF. The chain uses TRBV30 and TRBJ2-3, with D possibly called TRBD1 or TRBD2 (5 bases each). Deletions cut 8 bases from V and 5 bases from J, with 20 bases between. This CDR3 is 14 amino acids long. The germline V gene has CDR1 GTSNPN and CDR2 SVGIG (reference sequence).

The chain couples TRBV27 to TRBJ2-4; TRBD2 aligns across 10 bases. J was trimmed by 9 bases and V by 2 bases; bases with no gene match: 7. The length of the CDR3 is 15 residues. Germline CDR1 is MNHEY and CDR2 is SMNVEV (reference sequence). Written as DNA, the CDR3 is TGTGCCAGCAGTTTAACTAGCGGGGCAAGTGTCATTCAGTACTTC. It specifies CASSLTSGASVIQYF.

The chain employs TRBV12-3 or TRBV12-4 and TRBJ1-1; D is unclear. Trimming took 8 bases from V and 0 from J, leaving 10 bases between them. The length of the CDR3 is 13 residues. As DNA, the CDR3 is TGTGCCAGCGGTCACGGGGTGAACACTGAAGCTTTCTTT. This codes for CASGHGVNTEAFF.

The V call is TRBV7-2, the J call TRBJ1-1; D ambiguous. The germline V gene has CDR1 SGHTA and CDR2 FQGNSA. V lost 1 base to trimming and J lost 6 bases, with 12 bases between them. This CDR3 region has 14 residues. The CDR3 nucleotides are TGTGCCAGCAGCTTAGTAGCGGTAGAGGCTGAAGCTTTCTTT. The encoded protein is CASSLVAVEAEAFF.

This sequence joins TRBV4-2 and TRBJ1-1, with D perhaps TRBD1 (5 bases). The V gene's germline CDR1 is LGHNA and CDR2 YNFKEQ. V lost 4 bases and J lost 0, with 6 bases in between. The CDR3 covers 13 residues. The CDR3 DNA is TGTGCCAGCAGCCCGACAGTGAACACTGAAGCTTTCTTT. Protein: CASSPTVNTEAFF.

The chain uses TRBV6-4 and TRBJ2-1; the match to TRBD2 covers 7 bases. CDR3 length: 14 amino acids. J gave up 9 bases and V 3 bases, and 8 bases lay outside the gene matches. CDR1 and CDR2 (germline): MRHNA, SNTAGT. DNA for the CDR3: TGTGCCAGCAGTGAAGGTACGGGCGGGGGTGAGCAGTTCTTC. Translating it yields CASSEGTGGGEQFF.

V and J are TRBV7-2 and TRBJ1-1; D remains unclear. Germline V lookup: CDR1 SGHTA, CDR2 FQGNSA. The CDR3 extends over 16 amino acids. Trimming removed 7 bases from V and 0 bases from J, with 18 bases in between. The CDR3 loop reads CASNSLAGLMNTEAFF. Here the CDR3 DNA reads TGTGCCAGCAACTCCCTTGCCGGACTCATGAACACTGAAGCTTTCTTT.

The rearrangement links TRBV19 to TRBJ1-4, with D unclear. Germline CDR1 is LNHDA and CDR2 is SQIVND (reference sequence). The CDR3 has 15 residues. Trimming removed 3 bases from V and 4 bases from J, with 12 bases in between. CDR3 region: CASSIGVSHNEKLFF. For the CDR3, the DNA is TGTGCCAGTAGTATCGGGGTCAGCCATAATGAAAAACTGTTTTTT. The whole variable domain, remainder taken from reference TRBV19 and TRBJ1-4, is DGGITQSPKYLFRKEGQNVTLSCEQNLNHDAMYWYRQDPGQGLRLIYYSQIVNDFQKGDIAEGYSVSREKKESFPLTVTSAQKNPTAFYLCASSIGVSHNEKLFFGSGTQLSVL.

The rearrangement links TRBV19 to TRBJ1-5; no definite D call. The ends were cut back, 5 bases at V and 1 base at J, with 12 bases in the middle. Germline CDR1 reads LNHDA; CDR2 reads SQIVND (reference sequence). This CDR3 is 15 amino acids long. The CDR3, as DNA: TGTGCCAGTAGTGAGGTCAATCAGAGCAATCAGCCCCAGCATTTT. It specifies CASSEVNQSNQPQHF.

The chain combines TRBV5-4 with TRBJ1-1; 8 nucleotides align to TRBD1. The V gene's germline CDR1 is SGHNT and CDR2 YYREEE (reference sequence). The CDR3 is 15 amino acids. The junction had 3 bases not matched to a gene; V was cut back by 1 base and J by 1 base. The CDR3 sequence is CASSLTGGANTEAFF. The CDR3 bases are TGTGCCAGCAGCTTGACAGGGGGTGCGAACACTGAAGCTTTCTTT. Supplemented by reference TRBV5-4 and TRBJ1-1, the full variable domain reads ETGVTQSPTHLIKTRGQQVTLRCSSQSGHNTVSWYQQALGQGPQFIFQYYREEENGRGNFPPRFSGLQFPNYSSELNVNALELDDSALYLCASSLTGGANTEAFFGQGTRLTVV.

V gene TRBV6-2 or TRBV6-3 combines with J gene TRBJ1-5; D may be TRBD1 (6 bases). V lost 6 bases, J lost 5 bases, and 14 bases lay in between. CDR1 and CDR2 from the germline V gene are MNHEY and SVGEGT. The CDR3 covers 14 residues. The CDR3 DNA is TGTGCCAGCAGCCACGGACAGTTGGATCAGCCCCAGCATTTT. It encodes CASSHGQLDQPQHF.

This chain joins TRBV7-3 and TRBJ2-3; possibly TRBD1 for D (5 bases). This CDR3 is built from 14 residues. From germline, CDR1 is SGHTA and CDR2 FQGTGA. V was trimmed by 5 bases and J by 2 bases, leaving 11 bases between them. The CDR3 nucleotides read TGTGCCAGCAGCCCCGGACAATTCACAGATACGCAGTATTTT. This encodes CASSPGQFTDTQYF. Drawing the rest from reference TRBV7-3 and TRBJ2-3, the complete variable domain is GAGVSQTPSNKVTEKGKYVELRCDPISGHTALYWYRQSLGQGPEFLIYFQGTGAADDSGLPNDRFFAVRPEGSVSTLKIQRTERGDSAVYLCASSPGQFTDTQYFGPGTRLTVL.

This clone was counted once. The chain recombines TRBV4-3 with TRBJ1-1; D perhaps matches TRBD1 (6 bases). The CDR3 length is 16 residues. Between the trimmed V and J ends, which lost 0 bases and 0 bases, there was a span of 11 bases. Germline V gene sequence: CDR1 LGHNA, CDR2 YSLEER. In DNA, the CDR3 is TGCGCCAGCAGCCAAGATGAAGGGACATTGAACACTGAAGCTTTCTTT. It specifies CASSQDEGTLNTEAFF.

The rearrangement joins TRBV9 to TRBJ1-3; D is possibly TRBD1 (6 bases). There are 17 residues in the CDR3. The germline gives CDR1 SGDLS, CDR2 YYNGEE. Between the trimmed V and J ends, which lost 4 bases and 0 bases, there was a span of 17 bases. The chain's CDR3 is CASSKTTGILSGNTIYF. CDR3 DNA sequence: TGTGCCAGCAGCAAAACGACAGGAATCCTCTCTGGAAACACCATATATTTT.

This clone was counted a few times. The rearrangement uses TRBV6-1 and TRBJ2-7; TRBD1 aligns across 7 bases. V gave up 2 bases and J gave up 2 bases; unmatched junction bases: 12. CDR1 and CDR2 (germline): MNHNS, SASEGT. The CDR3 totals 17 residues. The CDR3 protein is CASSESSAGTEAYEQYF. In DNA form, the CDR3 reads TGTGCCAGCAGTGAATCCTCGGCCGGGACAGAAGCCTACGAGCAGTACTTC.

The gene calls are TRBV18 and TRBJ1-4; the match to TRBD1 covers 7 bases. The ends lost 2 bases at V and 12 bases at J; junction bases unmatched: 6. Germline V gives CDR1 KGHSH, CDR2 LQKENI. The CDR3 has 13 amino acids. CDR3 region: CASSPRTQGELFF. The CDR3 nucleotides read TGTGCCAGCTCACCAAGGACCCAGGGGGAACTGTTTTTT.

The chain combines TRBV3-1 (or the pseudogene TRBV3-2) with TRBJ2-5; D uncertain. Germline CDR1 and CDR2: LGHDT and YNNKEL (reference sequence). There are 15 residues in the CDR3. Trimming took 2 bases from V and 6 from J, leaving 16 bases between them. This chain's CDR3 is CASSQTPDVIQTQYF. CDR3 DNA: TGTGCCAGCAGCCAAACCCCAGATGTGATCCAGACCCAGTACTTC.

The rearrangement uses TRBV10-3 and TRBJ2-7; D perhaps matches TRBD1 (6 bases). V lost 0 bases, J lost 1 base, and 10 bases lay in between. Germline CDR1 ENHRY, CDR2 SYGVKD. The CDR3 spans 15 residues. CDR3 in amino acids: CAISESTGSSYEQYF. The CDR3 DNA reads TGTGCCATCAGTGAGTCGACAGGCTCTTCCTACGAGCAGTACTTC.

CDR3 region: CASSQGTAINSPLHF. For the CDR3, the DNA is TGTGCCAGCAGCCAAGGGACAGCCATTAATTCACCCCTCCACTTT. The chain recombines TRBV3-1 (or the pseudogene TRBV3-2) with TRBJ1-6, with TRBD1 as a possible D gene (6 bases). There are 15 residues in the CDR3. Trimming took off 1 base at V and 6 bases at J, with 10 bases between the two ends. CDR1 LGHDT and CDR2 YNNKEL come from the germline V gene (reference sequence).

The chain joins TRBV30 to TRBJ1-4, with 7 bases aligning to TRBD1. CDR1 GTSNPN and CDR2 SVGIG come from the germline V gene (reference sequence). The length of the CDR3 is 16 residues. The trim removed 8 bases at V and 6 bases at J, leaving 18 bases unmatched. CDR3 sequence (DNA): TGTGCCGGATTGGACAGGTTAAGCAACTATGATGAAAAACTGTTTTTT. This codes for CAGLDRLSNYDEKLFF.